These 32 T cell receptor beta chains share one sample of origin, sequenced in a study of CD8 T cells in ankylosing spondylitis. The study's findings and limits: What appeared characteristic of ankylosing spondylitis blood was a TCR beta motif of 7 or 8 highly homologous variants.

These receptors lack a known antigen. Via MiXCR, TCRdb re-called the 5' RACE reads, giving one row per CDR3 protein. Of about 540,000 distinct CDR3 sequences in the sample, approximately 12% were seen once. Sequences were obtained from blood, either unsorted or a sorted T cell fraction (not recorded which). These receptors were obtained from a male donor with ankylosing spondylitis.

This clonotype turned up a few times. The chain uses TRBV5-4 and TRBJ2-1; possibly TRBD2 for D (6 bases). Germline V gene data show CDR1 as SGHNT and CDR2 as YYREEE (reference sequence). Trimming left V 0 bases short and J 8 bases short, with 12 bases between. The CDR3 consists of 14 residues. CDR3 DNA: TGTGCCAGCAGCTTGGTGTTCGGGAGTGATGAGCAGTTCTTC. Translating it yields CASSLVFGSDEQFF. The full variable domain, with the rest looked up from reference TRBV5-4 and TRBJ2-1, is ETGVTQSPTHLIKTRGQQVTLRCSSQSGHNTVSWYQQALGQGPQFIFQYYREEENGRGNFPPRFSGLQFPNYSSELNVNALELDDSALYLCASSLVFGSDEQFFGPGTRLTVL.

This clonotype occurred many times. This sequence joins TRBV3-1 and TRBJ1-1; the D gene is possibly TRBD1 (6 bases). Trimming cost V 0 bases and J 4 bases, with 15 bases left between them. The germline V gene has CDR1 LGHDT and CDR2 YNNKEL (reference sequence). This CDR3 is 16 amino acids long. The CDR3 region is CASSQDSPGAGTEAFF. The CDR3 nucleotides are TGTGCCAGCAGCCAAGACTCCCCGGGGGCCGGCACTGAAGCTTTCTTT.

This clonotype showed up just once. The chain has TRBV19 and TRBJ2-2; D uncertain. CDR3 size: 13 residues. With 6 bases removed from V and 0 bases from J, the gap between germline ends came to 5 bases. Looked up from germline, CDR1 is LNHDA and CDR2 is SQIVND (reference sequence). DNA for the CDR3: TGTGCCAGTAGCCACGCGAACACCGGGGAGCTGTTTTTT. Amino acids: CASSHANTGELFF.

The rearrangement links TRBV5-1 to TRBJ2-1; 9 bases align to TRBD1. CDR1 and CDR2 from the germline V gene are SGHRS and YFSETQ. V gave up 6 bases and J gave up 9 bases; unmatched junction bases: 13. The CDR3 loop spans 15 amino acids. CDR3 region: CASTLGQGHAIEQFF. The CDR3 DNA is TGCGCCAGCACCCTCGGACAGGGGCACGCTATTGAGCAGTTCTTC.

V usage is TRBV7-9 and J usage is TRBJ2-5, with a tentative D call TRBD1 (6 bases). Trimming removed 1 base from V and 7 bases from J, with 16 bases in between. The CDR3 totals 15 residues. Germline V gene lookup returns CDR1 SEHNR and CDR2 FQNEAQ (reference sequence). CDR3 in DNA: TGTGCCAGCAGCTTAGTAGGAGGCCGAGGGGGGACCCAGTACTTC. It yields the protein CASSLVGGRGGTQYF.

This clonotype was observed many times. The gene calls are TRBV4-1 and TRBJ2-1; 10 nucleotides match TRBD2. The CDR3 runs to 17 residues. Germline values: CDR1 MGHRA, CDR2 YSYEKL. V lost 0 bases to trimming and J lost 2 bases; unmatched junction nucleotides: 4. The CDR3 spells CASSQDRTSGTYNEQFF. DNA of the CDR3: TGCGCCAGCAGCCAAGATCGAACTAGCGGGACCTACAATGAGCAGTTCTTC.

There are many counts of this clonotype. This sequence joins TRBV7-2 and TRBJ1-4, with D uncertain. Germline CDR1 and CDR2: SGHTA and FQGNSA. V was cut by 1 base and J by 6 bases, with 9 bases left in between. CDR3 size: 14 residues. DNA of the CDR3: TGTGCCAGCAGCTTAGACGGGCGGGATGAAAAACTGTTTTTT. Protein: CASSLDGRDEKLFF.

This clonotype came up a few times. The chain is built from TRBV11-2 and TRBJ1-2; a weak D match, TRBD1 (5 bases). The CDR3 contains 16 residues. Germline CDR1 is SGHAT and CDR2 is FQNNGV. Trimming stripped 0 bases from V and 2 bases from J, with 13 bases between. The DNA of the CDR3 is TGTGCCAGCAGCTTAGAGCCGACGGGACGGAACTATGGCTACACCTTC. Translation: CASSLEPTGRNYGYTF.

This clonotype was recorded a few times. The chain employs TRBV12-3 or TRBV12-4 and TRBJ2-2, with TRBD2 matching 14 bases. This CDR3 comprises 17 residues. The trim removed 6 bases at V and 4 bases at J, leaving 7 bases unmatched. In DNA, the CDR3 is TGTGCCAGCAGGACTAGCGGGAGGGCTCGGCGCACCGGGGAGCTGTTTTTT. It specifies CASRTSGRARRTGELFF.

This clonotype has just a few counts. The chain recombines TRBV29-1 with TRBJ1-5, with 8 bases that match TRBD1. CDR3 size: 13 residues. With V trimmed by 4 bases and J by 7 bases, 6 bases remained unmatched. Germline V CDR1 and CDR2: SQVTM, ANQGSEA. CDR3: CSVVTGGDQPQHF. The DNA for the CDR3 is TGCAGCGTTGTAACAGGGGGGGACCAGCCCCAGCATTTT.

The V call is TRBV10-2, the J call TRBJ2-5; D uncertain. V gave up 0 bases and J gave up 4 bases, with 3 bases separating them. This CDR3 has 12 residues. Germline CDR1 WSHSY, CDR2 SAAADI. The chain's CDR3 is CASSESRETQYF. The CDR3 DNA reads TGCGCCAGCAGTGAGTCGAGAGAGACCCAGTACTTC.

This clonotype appeared a few times. The CDR3 here is CASSIPGTNYGYTF. The DNA for the CDR3 is TGTGCCAGTAGTATACCAGGGACCAACTATGGCTACACCTTC. The V gene is TRBV19, the J gene TRBJ1-2; weak D call: TRBD1 (5 bases). The CDR3 extends over 14 amino acids. The germline gives CDR1 LNHDA, CDR2 SQIVND (reference sequence). V was clipped by 2 bases and J by 2 bases, with 9 bases between them.

The V call is TRBV24-1, the J call TRBJ1-5; D remains ambiguous. The germline V and J ends were trimmed by 4 bases and 0 bases, with 6 bases remaining between them. CDR3 length: 14 residues. CDR1 is KGHDR, CDR2 SFDVKD, per germline. CDR3 amino acids: CATSDRNSNQPQHF. CDR3 sequence (DNA): TGTGCCACCAGTGACCGGAATAGCAATCAGCCCCAGCATTTT.

This clonotype has a handful of counts. This chain links TRBV5-6 with TRBJ2-3; 9 positions match TRBD2. Germline V gene data show CDR1 as SGHDT and CDR2 as YYEEEE. This CDR3 has 15 amino acids. J was trimmed by 2 bases and V by 5 bases; bases with no gene match: 6. This CDR3 reads CASSYGGRATDTQYF. CDR3 coding DNA: TGTGCCAGCAGTTACGGCGGGAGGGCCACAGATACGCAGTATTTT.

The chain is built from TRBV11-2 and TRBJ2-3; D gene ambiguous. Germline CDR1 is SGHAT and CDR2 is FQNNGV. The V end lost 7 bases, the J end lost 0 bases, and 14 bases lay between the germline ends. The CDR3 has 15 residues. The CDR3 region is CASKETDFSTDTQYF. CDR3 sequence (DNA): TGTGCCAGCAAGGAAACAGATTTTAGCACAGATACGCAGTATTTT. Drawing the rest from reference TRBV11-2 and TRBJ2-3, the complete variable domain is EAGVAQSPRYKIIEKRQSVAFWCNPISGHATLYWYQQILGQGPKLLIQFQNNGVVDDSQLPKDRFSAERLKGVDSTLKIQPAKLEDSAVYLCASKETDFSTDTQYFGPGTRLTVL.

This chain links TRBV3-1 with TRBJ1-2; D unresolved. V lost 0 bases to trimming and J lost 6 bases, with 14 bases between them. The germline CDR1 and CDR2 sequences are LGHDT and YNNKEL (reference sequence). The CDR3 is made up of 15 amino acids. This chain's CDR3 is CASSQDLGRWDGYTF. CDR3 nucleotide sequence: TGTGCCAGCAGCCAAGATCTGGGCAGGTGGGATGGCTACACCTTC.

This clonotype has more than one count but fewer than ten. This chain links TRBV14 with TRBJ2-3; the D is unclear. The germline V and J ends were trimmed by 0 bases and 0 bases, with 10 bases remaining between them. The germline CDR1 and CDR2 sequences are SGHDN and FVKESK. CDR3 length: 16 residues. CDR3 sequence (DNA): TGTGCCAGCAGCCAAGACTTCGGGCCTAGCACAGATACGCAGTATTTT. Its protein product is CASSQDFGPSTDTQYF. Using reference TRBV14 and TRBJ2-3 for the parts outside the CDR3, the full variable domain is EAGVTQFPSHSVIEKGQTVTLRCDPISGHDNLYWYRRVMGKEIKFLLHFVKESKQDESGMPNNRFLAERTGGTYSTLKVQPAELEDSGVYFCASSQDFGPSTDTQYFGPGTRLTVL.

This clonotype was seen at least ten times. The chain has TRBV11-2 and TRBJ2-5; 10 bases align to TRBD2. Germline trimming cut 5 bases from V and 1 base from J; bases unmatched to any gene: 7. Germline V gene data show CDR1 as SGHAT and CDR2 as FQNNGV. The CDR3 spans 16 residues. As DNA, the CDR3 is TGTGCCAGCAGCCCAAGACTAGCGGGCAGCCAAGAGACCCAGTACTTC. Translation gives CASSPRLAGSQETQYF.

The chain employs TRBV19 and TRBJ1-1; 8 bases align to TRBD1. CDR1 LNHDA and CDR2 SQIVND come from the germline V gene (reference sequence). The CDR3 spans 14 residues. The J segment lost 3 bases and the V segment lost 6 bases, leaving 6 bases of the junction unmatched. The CDR3, as DNA: TGTGCCAGTAGGTTGACAGGGGAGTACACTGAAGCTTTCTTT. It specifies CASRLTGEYTEAFF.

This clonotype was seen a few times. V gene TRBV29-1 combines with J gene TRBJ1-3; D may be TRBD1 (6 bases). This CDR3 is built from 13 residues. Trimming removed 4 bases at V and 2 bases at J, with 9 bases between. Germline CDR1 SQVTM, CDR2 ANQGSEA. Here the CDR3 reads CSVVRDTGNTIYF. CDR3 bases: TGCAGCGTTGTCCGGGACACTGGAAACACCATATATTTT.

This sequence joins TRBV27 and TRBJ1-1, with a tentative D call TRBD1 (6 bases). The germline CDR1 and CDR2 sequences are MNHEY and SMNVEV (reference sequence). With 5 bases removed from V and 3 bases from J, the gap between germline ends came to 10 bases. The CDR3 is made up of 13 amino acids. The CDR3 protein is CASSGGGHTEAFF. CDR3 nucleotides: TGTGCCAGCAGTGGTGGGGGGCACACTGAAGCTTTCTTT.

The chain recombines TRBV5-6 with TRBJ2-2; tentatively, D is TRBD1 (5 bases). Trimming shortened V by 4 bases and J by 3 bases, and 16 bases separated the two germline ends. CDR3 length equals 16 residues. Germline loops: CDR1 SGHDT, CDR2 YYEEEE. The CDR3 DNA is TGTGCCAGCAGCCCGGACACTGTTTCTTACACCGGGGAGCTGTTTTTT. Its protein product is CASSPDTVSYTGELFF.

There are a few counts of this clonotype. The J gene is TRBJ2-7, the V gene TRBV5-1, with 10 bases matching TRBD2. The CDR3 extends over 13 amino acids. The V segment lost 5 bases and the J segment 5 bases; nucleotides outside the gene matches: 4. Per the germline V gene, CDR1 is SGHRS and CDR2 is YFSETQ. CDR3 region: CASRGLALDEQYF. Written as DNA, the CDR3 is TGCGCCAGCAGGGGACTAGCGCTTGACGAGCAGTACTTC.

The rearrangement uses TRBV6-2 or TRBV6-3 and TRBJ2-7; a weak D match, TRBD1 (5 bases). V lost 0 bases, J lost 3 bases, and 9 bases lay in between. Germline values: CDR1 MNHEY, CDR2 SVGEGT. CDR3 length: 14 amino acids. In DNA, the CDR3 is TGTGCCAGCAGTTACTCTGCAGGGCACTACGAGCAGTACGTC. Translated, it gives CASSYSAGHYEQYV.

There are a few counts of this clonotype. This chain uses TRBV5-1 with TRBJ1-1; no clear D gene. Between the trimmed V and J ends, which lost 0 bases and 7 bases, there was a span of 16 bases. This CDR3 has 15 amino acids. Germline CDR1 is SGHRS and CDR2 is YFSETQ. The CDR3 region has the DNA TGCGCCAGCAGCTTGGGGAGGGCAACTGTGGGTGAAGCTTTCTTT. Translating it yields CASSLGRATVGEAFF.

In its sample, this clonotype was seen a few times. The chain carries TRBV20-1 and TRBJ2-1, with D possibly being TRBD1 (5 bases). Per the germline V gene, CDR1 is DFQATT and CDR2 is SNEGSKA (reference sequence). The CDR3 is made up of 12 amino acids. Trimming stripped 5 bases from V and 8 bases from J, with 13 bases between. This chain's CDR3 is CSALPKGHEQFF. CDR3 DNA sequence: TGCAGTGCTTTACCAAAGGGGCATGAGCAGTTCTTC.

The rearrangement uses TRBV7-9 and TRBJ2-2; no clear D. In germline, CDR1 is SEHNR, CDR2 FQNEAQ (reference sequence). The CDR3 totals 16 residues. V lost 3 bases, J lost 0 bases, and 11 bases lay in between. Here the CDR3 reads CASSFGRQANTGELFF. DNA for the CDR3: TGTGCCAGCAGCTTCGGACGCCAGGCGAACACCGGGGAGCTGTTTTTT.

This clonotype was recorded at least ten times. The chain recombines TRBV12-3 or TRBV12-4 with TRBJ2-1; 14 nucleotides align to TRBD2. The length of the CDR3 is 13 residues. The J segment lost 9 bases and the V segment lost 8 bases, leaving 3 bases of the junction unmatched. The CDR3 DNA is TGTGCCAGCCGACTAGCGGGAGGGGGTGAGCAGTTCTTC. This translates into CASRLAGGGEQFF.

This clonotype occurred a few times. This chain connects TRBV24-1 to TRBJ1-5; 10 bases fit TRBD1. V lost 4 bases to trimming and J lost 10 bases; unmatched junction nucleotides: 9. The CDR3 is 15 amino acids. CDR1 and CDR2 from the germline V gene are KGHDR and SFDVKD. For the CDR3, the DNA is TGTGCCACCAGTGAGCTCGACAGGGGGCTAGAACCCCAGCATTTT. This codes for CATSELDRGLEPQHF.

The chain recombines TRBV29-1 with TRBJ2-1; D is uncertain. The CDR3 length is 10 residues. CDR1 is SQVTM, CDR2 ANQGSEA, per germline. Trimming took off 2 bases at V and 13 bases at J, with 9 bases between the two ends. CDR3 residues: CSVETENQFF. DNA for the CDR3: TGCAGCGTTGAAACTGAAAACCAGTTCTTC.

This clonotype was observed a few times. The chain combines TRBV7-9 with TRBJ2-2; TRBD2 aligns across 10 bases. The germline gives CDR1 SEHNR, CDR2 FQNEAQ (reference sequence). The V segment lost 8 bases and the J segment 6 bases; nucleotides outside the gene matches: 9. The CDR3 is 15 amino acids. CDR3 nucleotide sequence: TGTGCCAGCCACCGGGTAGCGGGAGGCGCCGGGGAGCTGTTTTTT. It translates to CASHRVAGGAGELFF.

The V and J genes are TRBV2 and TRBJ2-2; D unclear. CDR1 is SNHLY and CDR2 is FYNNEI in the germline V gene. Trimming left V 8 bases short and J 7 bases short, with 8 bases between. This CDR3 is 11 amino acids long. The CDR3 sequence is CASALLGELFF. The CDR3 DNA sequence: TGTGCCAGCGCTCTGCTCGGGGAGCTGTTTTTT. The full variable domain, rest sourced from reference TRBV2 and TRBJ2-2, is EPEVTQTPSHQVTQMGQEVILRCVPISNHLYFYWYRQILGQKVEFLVSFYNNEISEKSEIFDDQFSVERPDGSNFTLKIRSTKLEDSAMYFCASALLGELFFGEGSRLTVL.